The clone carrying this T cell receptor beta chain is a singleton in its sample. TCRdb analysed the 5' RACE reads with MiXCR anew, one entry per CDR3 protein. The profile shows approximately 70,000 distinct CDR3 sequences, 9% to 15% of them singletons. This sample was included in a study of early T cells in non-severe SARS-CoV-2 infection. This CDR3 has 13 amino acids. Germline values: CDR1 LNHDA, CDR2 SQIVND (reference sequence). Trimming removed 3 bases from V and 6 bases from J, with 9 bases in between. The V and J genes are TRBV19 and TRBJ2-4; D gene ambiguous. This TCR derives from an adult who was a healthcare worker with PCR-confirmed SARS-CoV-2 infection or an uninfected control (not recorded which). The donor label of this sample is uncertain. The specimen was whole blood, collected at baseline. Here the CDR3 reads CASSMKVGNIQYF. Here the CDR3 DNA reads TGTGCCAGTAGTATGAAAGTCGGAAACATTCAGTACTTC.